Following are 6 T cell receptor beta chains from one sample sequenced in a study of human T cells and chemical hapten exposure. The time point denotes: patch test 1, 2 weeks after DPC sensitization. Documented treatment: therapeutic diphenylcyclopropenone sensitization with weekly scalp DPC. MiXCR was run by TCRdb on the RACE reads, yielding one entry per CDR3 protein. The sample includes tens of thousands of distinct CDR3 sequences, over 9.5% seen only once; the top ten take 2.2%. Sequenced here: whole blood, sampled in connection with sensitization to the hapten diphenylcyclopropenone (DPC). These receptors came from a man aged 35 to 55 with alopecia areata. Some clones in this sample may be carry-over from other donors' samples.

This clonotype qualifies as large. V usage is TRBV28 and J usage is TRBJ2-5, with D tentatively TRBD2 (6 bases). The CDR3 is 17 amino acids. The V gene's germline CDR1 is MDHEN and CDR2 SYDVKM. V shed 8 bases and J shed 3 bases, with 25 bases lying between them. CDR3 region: CASGAMTGSRWEETQYF. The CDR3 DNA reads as TGTGCCAGCGGTGCTATGACCGGGAGCCGGTGGGAAGAGACCCAGTACTTC.

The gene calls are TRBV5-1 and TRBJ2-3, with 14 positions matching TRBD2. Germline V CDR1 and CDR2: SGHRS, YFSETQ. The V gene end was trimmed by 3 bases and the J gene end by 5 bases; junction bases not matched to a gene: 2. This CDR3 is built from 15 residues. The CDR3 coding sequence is TGCGCCAGCAGCTGGGGACTAGCGGGAGTAGATACGCAGTATTTT. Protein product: CASSWGLAGVDTQYF.

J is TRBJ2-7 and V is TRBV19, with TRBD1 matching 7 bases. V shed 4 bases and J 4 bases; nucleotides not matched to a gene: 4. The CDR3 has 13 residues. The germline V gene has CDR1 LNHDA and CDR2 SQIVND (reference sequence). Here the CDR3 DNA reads TGTGCCAGTAGTAGGGACAGCCGTTACGAGCAGTACTTC. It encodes CASSRDSRYEQYF.

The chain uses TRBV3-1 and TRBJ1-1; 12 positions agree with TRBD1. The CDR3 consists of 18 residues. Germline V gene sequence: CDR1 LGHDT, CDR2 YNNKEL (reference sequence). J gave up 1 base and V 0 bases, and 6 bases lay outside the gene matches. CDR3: CASSQEGTGGPGNTEAFF. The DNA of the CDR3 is TGTGCCAGCAGCCAAGAGGGGACAGGGGGCCCCGGGAACACTGAAGCTTTCTTT.

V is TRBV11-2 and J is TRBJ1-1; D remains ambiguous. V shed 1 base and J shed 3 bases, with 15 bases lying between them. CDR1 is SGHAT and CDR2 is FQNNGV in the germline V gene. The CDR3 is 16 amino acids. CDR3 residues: CASSLGLRTDDTEAFF. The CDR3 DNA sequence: TGTGCCAGCAGCTTAGGATTAAGGACTGACGACACTGAAGCTTTCTTT.

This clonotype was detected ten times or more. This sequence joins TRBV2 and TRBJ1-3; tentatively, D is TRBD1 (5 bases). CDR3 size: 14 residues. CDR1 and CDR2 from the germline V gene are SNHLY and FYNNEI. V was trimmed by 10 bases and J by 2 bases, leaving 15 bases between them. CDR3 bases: TGTGCCATCCTCCTCAGGGTACCTGGAAACACCATATATTTT. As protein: CAILLRVPGNTIYF. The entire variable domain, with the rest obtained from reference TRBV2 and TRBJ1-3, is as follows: EPEVTQTPSHQVTQMGQEVILRCVPISNHLYFYWYRQILGQKVEFLVSFYNNEISEKSEIFDDQFSVERPDGSNFTLKIRSTKLEDSAMYFCAILLRVPGNTIYFGEGSWLTVV.